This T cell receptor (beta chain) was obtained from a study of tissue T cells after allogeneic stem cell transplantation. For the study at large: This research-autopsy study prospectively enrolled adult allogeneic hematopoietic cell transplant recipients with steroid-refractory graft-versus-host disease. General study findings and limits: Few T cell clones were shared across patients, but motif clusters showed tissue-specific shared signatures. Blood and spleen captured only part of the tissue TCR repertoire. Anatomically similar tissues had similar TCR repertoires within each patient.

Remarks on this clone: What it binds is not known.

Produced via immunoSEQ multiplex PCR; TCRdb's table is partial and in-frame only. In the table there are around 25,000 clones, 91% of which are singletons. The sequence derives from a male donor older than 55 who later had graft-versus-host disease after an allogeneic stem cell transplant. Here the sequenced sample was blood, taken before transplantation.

DNA of the CDR3: TGTGCCAGCAGCCAGGGGAACTATGGCTACACCTTC. Protein product: CASSQGNYGYTF. This chain connects TRBV3-1 (or the pseudogene TRBV3-2) to TRBJ1-2, with unresolved D. The germline CDR1 and CDR2 sequences are LGHDT and YNNKEL (reference sequence). This CDR3 comprises 12 residues. V was cut by 3 bases and J by 2 bases, with 4 bases left in between.